Presented here are 21 T cell receptor beta chains from one specimen sequenced in a study of control samples from healthy donors and cancer patients. Using immunoSEQ multiplex PCR, the repertoire was profiled, and TCRdb retains in-frame clones only, with some absent. Here the sample spans approximately 180,000 clones, more than 85% being singletons. Material for sequencing was blood. Source of these receptors: a woman aged 40 to 50 in good health.

The V call is TRBV12-3 or TRBV12-4, the J call TRBJ1-1; D is perhaps TRBD1 (5 bases). V lost 6 bases and J 11 bases, leaving 16 bases between the germline ends. The CDR3 loop spans 12 amino acids. CDR3 coding DNA: TGTGCCAGCAGATCACCGGGACTAGAGGCTTTCTTT. Protein: CASRSPGLEAFF.

A single count supports this clone. The rearrangement links TRBV6-5 to TRBJ2-3; 8 positions match TRBD2. CDR3 size: 14 residues. The germline CDR1 and CDR2 sequences are MNHEY and SVGAGI. Germline trimming cut 7 bases from V and 2 bases from J; bases unmatched to any gene: 5. This CDR3 is CASKAGGFTDTQYF. The CDR3 nucleotides are TGTGCCAGCAAGGCGGGGGGTTTCACAGATACGCAGTATTTT.

The CDR3 region is CASSQERTNTQYF. The CDR3 DNA sequence: TGTGCCAGCAGCCAAGAGAGAACGAATACGCAGTATTTT. The chain is built from TRBV3-1 (or the pseudogene TRBV3-2) and TRBJ2-3; D is unclear. The CDR3 contains 13 residues. CDR1 is LGHDT, CDR2 YNNKEL, per germline (reference sequence). Trimming left V 0 bases short and J 7 bases short, with 8 bases between.

The chain uses TRBV10-2 and TRBJ2-2, with 7 bases fitting TRBD2. The CDR3 extends over 15 amino acids. The junction had 8 bases not matched to a gene; V was cut back by 5 bases and J by 5 bases. The germline V gene encodes CDR1 WSHSY and CDR2 SAAADI. CDR3 region: CASSMSGTYTGELFF. In DNA form, the CDR3 reads TGCGCCAGCAGTATGAGCGGGACTTATACCGGGGAGCTGTTTTTT.

J is TRBJ2-7 and V is TRBV9, with no clear D. CDR1 SGDLS and CDR2 YYNGEE come from the germline V gene. V lost 3 bases to trimming and J lost 4 bases, with 8 bases between them. The CDR3 contains 12 residues. The CDR3 bases are TGTGCCAGCAGCGCTCACGCGTACGAGCAGTACTTC. Translated, it gives CASSAHAYEQYF.

V usage is TRBV11-3 and J usage is TRBJ2-1; tentatively, D is TRBD2 (6 bases). The CDR3 has 13 residues. Trimming took off 5 bases at V and 5 bases at J, with 10 bases between the two ends. Germline-derived CDR1 and CDR2 are SGHNT and YENEEA. CDR3 residues: CASSLQRDNEQFF. The DNA for the CDR3 is TGTGCCAGCAGCCTACAGCGGGACAATGAGCAGTTCTTC.

This rearrangement joins TRBV7-9 to TRBJ2-2, with no clear D. This CDR3 spans 13 amino acids. The V gene lost 2 bases and the J gene lost 6 bases, with 7 bases spanning the gap. The germline gives CDR1 SEHNR, CDR2 FQNEAQ (reference sequence). CDR3 nucleotide sequence: TGTGCCAGCAGCTTAAAAGTGTCCGGGGAGCTGTTTTTT. Its translation is CASSLKVSGELFF.

The chain employs TRBV5-1 and TRBJ1-2; the D is unclear. Germline CDR1 reads SGHRS; CDR2 reads YFSETQ. This CDR3 spans 12 amino acids. Trimming removed 0 bases at V and 4 bases at J, with 4 bases between. The CDR3 reads CASSLDRYGYTF. Written as DNA, the CDR3 is TGCGCCAGCAGCTTGGACCGCTATGGCTACACCTTC. The whole variable domain, remainder taken from reference TRBV5-1 and TRBJ1-2, is KAGVTQTPRYLIKTRGQQVTLSCSPISGHRSVSWYQQTPGQGLQFLFEYFSETQRNKGNFPGRFSGRQFSNSRSEMNVSTLELGDSALYLCASSLDRYGYTFGSGTRLTVV.

This chain connects TRBV5-6 to TRBJ1-2; D is unclear. V was cut by 0 bases and J by 3 bases, with 9 bases left in between. This CDR3 has 14 amino acids. From germline, CDR1 is SGHDT and CDR2 YYEEEE. As DNA, the CDR3 is TGTGCCAGCAGCTTGGACTGGGAGGACTATGGCTACACCTTC. This codes for CASSLDWEDYGYTF.

J is TRBJ1-2 and V is TRBV12-5; 7 positions agree with TRBD1. The CDR3 runs to 14 residues. The germline CDR1 and CDR2 sequences are LGHNT and FRNRAP. The V segment lost 4 bases and the J segment 5 bases; nucleotides outside the gene matches: 7. The CDR3 DNA reads as TGTGCTAGTGGTTCAGAGGGGGCGGGATATGGCTACACCTTC. It specifies CASGSEGAGYGYTF.

This rearrangement joins TRBV18 to TRBJ1-1; D is unclear. The germline gives CDR1 KGHSH, CDR2 LQKENI. Trimming took off 2 bases at V and 11 bases at J, with 12 bases between the two ends. The CDR3 loop spans 12 amino acids. CDR3: CASSPYSQYAFF. The CDR3 nucleotides are TGTGCCAGCTCACCATATTCGCAGTATGCTTTCTTT.

The chain joins TRBV5-1 to TRBJ1-2, with a tentative D call TRBD1 (6 bases). Per the germline V gene, CDR1 is SGHRS and CDR2 is YFSETQ. Trimming stripped 6 bases from V and 2 bases from J, with 11 bases between. This CDR3 spans 13 amino acids. This CDR3 reads CASTQGTNYGYTF. CDR3 nucleotide sequence: TGCGCCAGCACTCAGGGGACAAACTATGGCTACACCTTC.

The gene calls are TRBV3-1 (or the pseudogene TRBV3-2) and TRBJ1-1, with 7 bases aligning to TRBD1. The trim removed 1 base at V and 5 bases at J, leaving 16 bases unmatched. The CDR3 covers 18 residues. In germline, CDR1 is LGHDT, CDR2 YNNKEL (reference sequence). CDR3 in amino acids: CASSQVSGSGGATTEAFF. The CDR3 coding sequence is TGTGCCAGCAGCCAAGTGTCAGGATCAGGGGGGGCAACAACTGAAGCTTTCTTT.

The chain employs TRBV5-1 and TRBJ1-1; 7 nucleotides line up with TRBD1. CDR3 size: 15 residues. Per germline, CDR1 SGHRS and CDR2 YFSETQ. Trimming took 2 bases from V and 1 from J; bases not matched to a gene: 5. CDR3 sequence (DNA): TGCGCCAGCAGCTTCTCAGAGGGGGCGAACACTGAAGCTTTCTTT. Protein sequence: CASSFSEGANTEAFF. Complete variable domain (other parts from reference TRBV5-1 and TRBJ1-1): KAGVTQTPRYLIKTRGQQVTLSCSPISGHRSVSWYQQTPGQGLQFLFEYFSETQRNKGNFPGRFSGRQFSNSRSEMNVSTLELGDSALYLCASSFSEGANTEAFFGQGTRLTVV.

The rearrangement uses TRBV4-1 and TRBJ1-1; tentative D call: TRBD1 (5 bases). V dropped 6 bases and J dropped 1 base, with 9 bases sitting between them. The CDR3 has 13 residues. Germline V lookup: CDR1 MGHRA, CDR2 YSYEKL. CDR3 sequence (DNA): TGCGCCAGCAGGGTAGGGGAGAACACTGAAGCTTTCTTT. Encoded protein: CASRVGENTEAFF.

The gene calls are TRBV9 and TRBJ1-1, with D maybe TRBD1 (6 bases). Germline V gene lookup returns CDR1 SGDLS and CDR2 YYNGEE. Trimming removed 3 bases from V and 5 bases from J, with 11 bases in between. This CDR3 has 13 residues. CDR3 residues: CASSAGVRTEAFF. DNA for the CDR3: TGTGCCAGCAGCGCAGGGGTTAGGACTGAAGCTTTCTTT. Based on the CDR3 plus reference TRBV9 and TRBJ1-1, the full variable domain is DSGVTQTPKHLITATGQRVTLRCSPRSGDLSVYWYQQSLDQGLQFLIQYYNGEERAKGNILERFSAQQFPDLHSELNLSSLELGDSALYFCASSAGVRTEAFFGQGTRLTVV.

This chain uses TRBV5-5 with TRBJ2-7; 10 bases are a match to TRBD2. The CDR3 spans 16 residues. Trimming took 0 bases from V and 4 from J; bases not matched to a gene: 7. CDR1 and CDR2 from the germline V gene are SGHKS and YYEKEE (reference sequence). In nucleotides, the CDR3 is TGTGCCAGCAGCTTGGAGGGGCTAGCGGGGGAATACGAGCAGTACTTC. Protein: CASSLEGLAGEYEQYF. The whole variable domain, filled in from reference TRBV5-5 and TRBJ2-7, reads DAGVTQSPTHLIKTRGQQVTLRCSPISGHKSVSWYQQVLGQGPQFIFQYYEKEERGRGNFPDRFSARQFPNYSSELNVNALLLGDSALYLCASSLEGLAGEYEQYFGPGTRLTVT.

This clone was detected only once. The V gene is TRBV7-3, the J gene TRBJ2-6; no clear D gene. Germline-derived CDR1 and CDR2 are SGHTA and FQGTGA. There are 16 residues in the CDR3. V shed 2 bases and J shed 4 bases, with 12 bases lying between them. In DNA form, the CDR3 reads TGTGCCAGCAGCTTAGAGCCTGGAGCAGGGGCCAACGTCCTGACTTTC. Translation: CASSLEPGAGANVLTF.

This chain uses TRBV25-1 with TRBJ1-2, with TRBD1 matching 9 bases. Germline values: CDR1 MGHDK, CDR2 SYGVNS. Unmatched junction bases numbered 13, after V lost 3 bases and J lost 8 bases. The CDR3 is 16 residues long. CDR3 region: CASSDIQTGGKWGYTF. The CDR3 coding sequence is TGTGCCAGCAGTGATATACAGACAGGGGGAAAATGGGGCTACACCTTC.

The chain has TRBV10-2 and TRBJ1-2; D uncertain. Trimming cost V 11 bases and J 2 bases, with 9 bases left between them. Germline CDR1 and CDR2: WSHSY and SAAADI. The CDR3 consists of 11 residues. The CDR3 bases are TGCGCCTCGGGCGAGAACTATGGCTACACCTTC. It translates to CASGENYGYTF.

The V and J genes are TRBV5-6 and TRBJ1-2, with TRBD1 matching over 8 bases. This CDR3 is built from 12 residues. V shed 5 bases and J 6 bases; nucleotides not matched to a gene: 3. Germline V gene lookup returns CDR1 SGHDT and CDR2 YYEEEE. CDR3 protein: CASSGQGHGYTF. CDR3 bases: TGTGCCAGCAGTGGACAGGGCCATGGCTACACCTTC.